This record looks at one T cell receptor (beta chain) sequence and its context. The data were taken from a study of T cell changes during pregnancy in multiple sclerosis. Sequencing was performed with immunoSEQ multiplex PCR; in TCRdb, only in-frame clones are kept and a portion is missing. The sample holds some 30,000 clones, about nine tenths seen once. Germline V gene data show CDR1 as MNHEY and CDR2 as SMNVEV (reference sequence). After removal of 5 bases from V and 3 bases from J, the junction contained 8 bases not matched to a gene. The CDR3 has 16 residues. The sequencing used CD8+ T cells from peripheral blood mononuclear cells, collected in the second trimester of pregnancy. The V and J genes are TRBV27 and TRBJ2-1; 9 bases are a match to TRBD2. This receptor was taken from a female donor with multiple sclerosis, enrolled in a pregnancy study. The CDR3: CASSLRGGGLYNEQFF. The CDR3 nucleotides are TGTGCCAGCAGTCTCCGCGGGGGGGGGCTCTACAATGAGCAGTTCTTC.